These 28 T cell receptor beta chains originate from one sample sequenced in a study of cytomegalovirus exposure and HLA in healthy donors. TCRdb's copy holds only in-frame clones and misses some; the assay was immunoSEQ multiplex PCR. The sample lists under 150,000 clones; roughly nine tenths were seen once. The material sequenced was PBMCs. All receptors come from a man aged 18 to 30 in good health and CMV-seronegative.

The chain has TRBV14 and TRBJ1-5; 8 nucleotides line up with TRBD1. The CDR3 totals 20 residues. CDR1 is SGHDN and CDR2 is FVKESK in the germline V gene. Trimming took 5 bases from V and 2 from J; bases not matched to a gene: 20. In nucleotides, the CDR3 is TGTGCCAGCAGCAAGCGCCTGGACAGGGAAATCATAATGCGCAATCAGCCCCAGCATTTT. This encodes CASSKRLDREIIMRNQPQHF. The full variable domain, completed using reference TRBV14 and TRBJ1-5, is EAGVTQFPSHSVIEKGQTVTLRCDPISGHDNLYWYRRVMGKEIKFLLHFVKESKQDESGMPNNRFLAERTGGTYSTLKVQPAELEDSGVYFCASSKRLDREIIMRNQPQHFGDGTRLSIL.

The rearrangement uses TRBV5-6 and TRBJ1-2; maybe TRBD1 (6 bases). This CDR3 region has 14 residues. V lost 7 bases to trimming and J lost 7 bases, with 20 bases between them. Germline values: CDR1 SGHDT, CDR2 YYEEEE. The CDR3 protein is CASSWGGPSGGYTF. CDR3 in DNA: TGTGCCAGCTCGTGGGGGGGCCCGTCGGGTGGCTACACCTTC.

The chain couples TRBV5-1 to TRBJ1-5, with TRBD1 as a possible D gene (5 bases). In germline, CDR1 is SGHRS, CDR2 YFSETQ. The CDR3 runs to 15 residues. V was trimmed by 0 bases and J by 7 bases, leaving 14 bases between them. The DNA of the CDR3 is TGCGCCAGCAGCTTGGCCGGACAAGTTAACCAGCCCCAGCATTTT. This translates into CASSLAGQVNQPQHF.

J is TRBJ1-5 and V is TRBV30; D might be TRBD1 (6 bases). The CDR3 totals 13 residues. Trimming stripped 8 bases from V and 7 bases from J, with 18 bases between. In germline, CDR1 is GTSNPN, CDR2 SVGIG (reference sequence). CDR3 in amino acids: CAGSQGRGQPQHF. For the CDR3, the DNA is TGTGCCGGATCTCAGGGGAGAGGCCAGCCCCAGCATTTT.

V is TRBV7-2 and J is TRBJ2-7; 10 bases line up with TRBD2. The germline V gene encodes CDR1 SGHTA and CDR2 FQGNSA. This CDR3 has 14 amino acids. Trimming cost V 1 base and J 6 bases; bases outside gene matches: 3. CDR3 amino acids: CASSLGLAGAEQYV. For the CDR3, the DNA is TGTGCCAGCAGCTTAGGGCTAGCGGGAGCCGAGCAGTACGTC.

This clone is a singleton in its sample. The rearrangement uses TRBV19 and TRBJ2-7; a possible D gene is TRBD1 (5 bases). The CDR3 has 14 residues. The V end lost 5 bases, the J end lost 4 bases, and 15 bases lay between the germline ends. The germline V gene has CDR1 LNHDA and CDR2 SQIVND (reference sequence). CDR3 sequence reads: CASSPGSGPYEQYV. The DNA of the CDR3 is TGTGCCAGTAGTCCCGGTTCAGGGCCATACGAGCAGTACGTC.

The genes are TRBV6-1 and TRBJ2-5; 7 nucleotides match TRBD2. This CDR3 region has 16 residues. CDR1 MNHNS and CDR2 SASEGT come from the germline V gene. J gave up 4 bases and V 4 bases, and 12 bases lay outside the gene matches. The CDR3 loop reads CASSGGGRTFGETQYF. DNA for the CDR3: TGTGCCAGCAGTGGGGGGGGGAGGACATTCGGAGAGACCCAGTACTTC.

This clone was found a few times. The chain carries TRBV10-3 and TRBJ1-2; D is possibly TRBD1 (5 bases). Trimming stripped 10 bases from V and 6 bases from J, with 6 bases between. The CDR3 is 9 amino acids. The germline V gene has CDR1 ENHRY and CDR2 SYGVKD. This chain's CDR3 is CATGDGYTF. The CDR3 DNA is TGTGCCACGGGGGATGGCTACACCTTC.

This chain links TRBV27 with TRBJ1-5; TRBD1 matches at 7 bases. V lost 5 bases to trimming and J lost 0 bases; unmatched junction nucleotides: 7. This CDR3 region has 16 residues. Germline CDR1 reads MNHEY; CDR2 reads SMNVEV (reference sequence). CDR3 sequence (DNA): TGTGCCAGCAGTCCCTATACAGGGGCTAGCAATCAGCCCCAGCATTTT. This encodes CASSPYTGASNQPQHF.

CDR3 in DNA: TGTGCCAGCAGCTTAAAGACGAAATACAGGGGGCGCGGCACTGAAGCTTTCTTT. Its translation: CASSLKTKYRGRGTEAFF. V gene TRBV7-2 combines with J gene TRBJ1-1; 9 nucleotides align to TRBD1. V was clipped by 2 bases and J by 4 bases; unmatched bases: 14. Germline V gives CDR1 SGHTA, CDR2 FQGNSA. The CDR3 length is 18 residues.

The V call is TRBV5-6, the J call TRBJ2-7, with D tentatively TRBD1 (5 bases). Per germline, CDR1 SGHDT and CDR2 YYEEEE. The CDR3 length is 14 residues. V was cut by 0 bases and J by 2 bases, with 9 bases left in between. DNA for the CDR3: TGTGCCAGCAGCTTGGGACAGACAGCCTACGAGCAGTACTTC. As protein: CASSLGQTAYEQYF.

CDR3 residues: CASSWGSNQPQHF. As DNA, the CDR3 is TGTGCCAGCAGCTGGGGCAGCAATCAGCCCCAGCATTTT. The genes are TRBV11-2 and TRBJ1-5; a possible D gene is TRBD1 (5 bases). The CDR3 covers 13 residues. V gave up 4 bases and J gave up 1 base, with 5 bases separating them. Germline V gives CDR1 SGHAT, CDR2 FQNNGV. Filled out from reference TRBV11-2 and TRBJ1-5, the complete variable domain reads EAGVAQSPRYKIIEKRQSVAFWCNPISGHATLYWYQQILGQGPKLLIQFQNNGVVDDSQLPKDRFSAERLKGVDSTLKIQPAKLEDSAVYLCASSWGSNQPQHFGDGTRLSIL.

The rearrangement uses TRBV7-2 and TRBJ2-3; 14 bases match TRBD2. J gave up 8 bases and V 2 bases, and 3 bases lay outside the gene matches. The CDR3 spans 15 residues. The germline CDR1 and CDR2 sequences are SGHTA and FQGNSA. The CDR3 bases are TGTGCCAGCAGCTTAAGACTAGCGGGAGGGGGTACGCAGTATTTT. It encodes CASSLRLAGGGTQYF.

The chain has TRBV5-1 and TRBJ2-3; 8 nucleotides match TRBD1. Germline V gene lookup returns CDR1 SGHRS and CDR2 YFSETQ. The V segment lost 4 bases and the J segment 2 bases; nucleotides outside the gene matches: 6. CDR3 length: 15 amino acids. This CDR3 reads CASSLGQVFTDTQYF. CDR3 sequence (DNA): TGCGCCAGCAGCCTGGGACAGGTGTTCACAGATACGCAGTATTTT.

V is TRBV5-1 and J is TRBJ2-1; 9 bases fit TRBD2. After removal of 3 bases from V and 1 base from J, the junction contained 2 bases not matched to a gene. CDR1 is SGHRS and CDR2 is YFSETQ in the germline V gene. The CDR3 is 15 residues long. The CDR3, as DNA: TGCGCCAGCAGCTCTAGCGGGACGTCCTACAATGAGCAGTTCTTC. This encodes CASSSSGTSYNEQFF.

The CDR3 nucleotides are TGTGCCTGGAGAATGCCGGGGGGGCCCCAGCATTTT. This encodes CAWRMPGGPQHF. This sequence joins TRBV30 and TRBJ1-5; D may be TRBD1 (5 bases). This CDR3 is 12 amino acids long. Trimming cost V 3 bases and J 9 bases, with 12 bases left between them. Germline loops: CDR1 GTSNPN, CDR2 SVGIG (reference sequence).

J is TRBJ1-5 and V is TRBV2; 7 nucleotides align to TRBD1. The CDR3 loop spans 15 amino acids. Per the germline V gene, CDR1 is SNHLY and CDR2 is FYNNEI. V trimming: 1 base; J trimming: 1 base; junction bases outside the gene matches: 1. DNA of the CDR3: TGTGCCAGCAGTGAAGACAGGGGAAGCAATCAGCCCCAGCATTTT. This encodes CASSEDRGSNQPQHF. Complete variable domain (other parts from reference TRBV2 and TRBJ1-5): EPEVTQTPSHQVTQMGQEVILRCVPISNHLYFYWYRQILGQKVEFLVSFYNNEISEKSEIFDDQFSVERPDGSNFTLKIRSTKLEDSAMYFCASSEDRGSNQPQHFGDGTRLSIL.

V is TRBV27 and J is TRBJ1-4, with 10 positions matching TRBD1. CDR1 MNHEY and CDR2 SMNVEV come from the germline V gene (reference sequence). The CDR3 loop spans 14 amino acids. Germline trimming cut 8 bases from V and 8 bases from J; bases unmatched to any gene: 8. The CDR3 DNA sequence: TGTGCCAGCGGGAAGACAGGGGGCGGAGAAAAACTGTTTTTT. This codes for CASGKTGGGEKLFF.

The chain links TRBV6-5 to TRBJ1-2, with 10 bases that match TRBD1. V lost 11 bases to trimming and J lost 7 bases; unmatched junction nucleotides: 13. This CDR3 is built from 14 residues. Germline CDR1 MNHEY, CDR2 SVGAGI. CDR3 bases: TGTGCCGGCAAACGTCCGGGACAGGGGCTTGGCTACACCTTC. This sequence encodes CAGKRPGQGLGYTF.

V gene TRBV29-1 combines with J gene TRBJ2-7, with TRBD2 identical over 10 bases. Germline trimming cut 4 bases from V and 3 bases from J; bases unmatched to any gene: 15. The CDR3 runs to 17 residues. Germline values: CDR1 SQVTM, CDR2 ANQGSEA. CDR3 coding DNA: TGCAGCGTTGTTGGACTAGCGGAGAAGGTGACAAACTACGAGCAGTACTTC. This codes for CSVVGLAEKVTNYEQYF.

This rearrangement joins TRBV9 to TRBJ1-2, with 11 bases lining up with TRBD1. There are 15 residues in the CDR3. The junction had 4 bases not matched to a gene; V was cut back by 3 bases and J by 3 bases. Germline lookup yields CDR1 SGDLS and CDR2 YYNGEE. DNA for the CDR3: TGTGCCAGCAGCGCCGGACAGGGGGCTGACTATGGCTACACCTTC. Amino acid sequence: CASSAGQGADYGYTF. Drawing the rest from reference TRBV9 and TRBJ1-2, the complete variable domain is DSGVTQTPKHLITATGQRVTLRCSPRSGDLSVYWYQQSLDQGLQFLIQYYNGEERAKGNILERFSAQQFPDLHSELNLSSLELGDSALYFCASSAGQGADYGYTFGSGTRLTVV.

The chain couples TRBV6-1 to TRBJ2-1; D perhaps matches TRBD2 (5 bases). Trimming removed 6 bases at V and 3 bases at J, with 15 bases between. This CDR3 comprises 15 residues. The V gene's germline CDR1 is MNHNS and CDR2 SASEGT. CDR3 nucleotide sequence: TGTGCCAGCAGGGAGAGGGTTGATGGCTACAATGAGCAGTTCTTC. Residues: CASRERVDGYNEQFF.

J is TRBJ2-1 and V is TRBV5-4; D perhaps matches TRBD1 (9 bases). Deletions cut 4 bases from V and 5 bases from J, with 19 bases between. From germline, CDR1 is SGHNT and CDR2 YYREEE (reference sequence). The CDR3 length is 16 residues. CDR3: CASSLGGGTGHNEQFF. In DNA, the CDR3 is TGTGCCAGCAGCCTCGGGGGGGGGACAGGGCACAATGAGCAGTTCTTC.

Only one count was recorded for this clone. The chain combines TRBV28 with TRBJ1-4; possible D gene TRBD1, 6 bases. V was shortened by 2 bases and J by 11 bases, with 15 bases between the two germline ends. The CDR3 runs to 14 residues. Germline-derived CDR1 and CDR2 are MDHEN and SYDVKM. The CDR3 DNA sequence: TGTGCCAGCAGTTTAGGGGGGGCAGGTTCGAAACTGTTTTTT. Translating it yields CASSLGGAGSKLFF.

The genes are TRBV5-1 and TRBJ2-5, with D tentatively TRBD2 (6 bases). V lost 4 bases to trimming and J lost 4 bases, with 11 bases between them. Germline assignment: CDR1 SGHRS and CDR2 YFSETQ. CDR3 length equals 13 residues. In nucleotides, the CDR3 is TGCGCCAGCAGCATTAGCGGAAGAGAGACCCAGTACTTC. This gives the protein CASSISGRETQYF.

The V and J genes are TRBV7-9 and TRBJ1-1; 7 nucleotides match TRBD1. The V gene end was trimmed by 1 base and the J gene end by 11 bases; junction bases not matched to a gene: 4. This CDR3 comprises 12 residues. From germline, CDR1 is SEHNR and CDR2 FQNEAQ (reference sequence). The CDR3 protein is CASSLGRGRAFF. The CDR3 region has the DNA TGTGCCAGCAGCTTAGGCAGGGGGAGGGCTTTCTTT.

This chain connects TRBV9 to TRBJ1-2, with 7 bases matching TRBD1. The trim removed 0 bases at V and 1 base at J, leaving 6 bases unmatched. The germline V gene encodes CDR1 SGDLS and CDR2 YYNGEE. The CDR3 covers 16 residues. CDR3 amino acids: CASSVGRAGGNYGYTF. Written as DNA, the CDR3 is TGTGCCAGCAGCGTAGGTAGGGCAGGGGGTAACTATGGCTACACCTTC.

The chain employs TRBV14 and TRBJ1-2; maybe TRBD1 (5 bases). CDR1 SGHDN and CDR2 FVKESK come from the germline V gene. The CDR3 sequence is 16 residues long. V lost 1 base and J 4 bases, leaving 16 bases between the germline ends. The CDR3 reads CASSQGGAGRIYGYTF. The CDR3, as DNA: TGTGCCAGCAGCCAAGGAGGTGCAGGGAGGATCTATGGCTACACCTTC.